These 9 T cell receptor beta chains were sequenced from one sample in a study of T cells in Graves' hyperthyroidism and ophthalmopathy. Amplification of TCR beta CDR3 regions was performed using RNA transcripts as template. An initial round of RT-PCR targeting the TCR CDR3 relied on the HTBI primer set. A single record per CDR3 protein comes from TCRdb applying MiXCR to the multiplex PCR reads. The table includes more than 350,000 distinct CDR3 sequences, 15% detected once. Source material: blood. Receptor source: a woman aged 60-75 years with Graves' ophthalmopathy.

This clonotype was detected a few times. The gene calls are TRBV9 and TRBJ1-5; tentative D call: TRBD1 (6 bases). The CDR3 contains 15 residues. Germline loops: CDR1 SGDLS, CDR2 YYNGEE. Trimming cost V 0 bases and J 4 bases, with 11 bases left between them. The CDR3 DNA is TGTGCCAGCAGCGTAGAACCCCAGGGGAATCAGCCCCAGCATTTT. It yields the protein CASSVEPQGNQPQHF.

This clonotype was counted many times. The chain has TRBV20-1 and TRBJ2-7; TRBD2 matches at 11 bases. The CDR3 extends over 13 amino acids. Germline CDR1 reads DFQATT; CDR2 reads SNEGSKA (reference sequence). Trimming cost V 1 base and J 6 bases; bases outside gene matches: 2. CDR3 DNA: TGCAGTGCTAGAGGACTAGCGGGAACCGAGCAGTACTTC. Its translation: CSARGLAGTEQYF.

In the case of this clonotype: Possible read error: a much larger clone is one base away. The V and J genes are TRBV24-1 and TRBJ2-2, with TRBD1 as a possible D gene (6 bases). The CDR3 covers 13 residues. Looked up from germline, CDR1 is KGHDR and CDR2 is SFDVKD. The CDR3 sequence: CATGGPNAGELFF. CDR3 coding DNA: TGTGCCACCGGGGGCCCGAACGCCGGGGAGCTGTTTTTT.

This clonotype was seen more than once but under ten times. V and J are TRBV3-1 and TRBJ2-1, with D uncertain. Per the germline V gene, CDR1 is LGHDT and CDR2 is YNNKEL (reference sequence). Trimming cost V 5 bases and J 10 bases, with 12 bases left between them. This CDR3 has 12 residues. The CDR3 reads CASSYGMTEQFF. The CDR3 nucleotides read TGTGCCAGCAGCTATGGAATGACCGAGCAGTTCTTC.

This clonotype was seen a few times. The chain is built from TRBV6-1 and TRBJ2-4; 9 bases map to TRBD1. The CDR3 is 14 residues long. J gave up 0 bases and V 11 bases, and 5 bases lay outside the gene matches. Germline V gene sequence: CDR1 MNHNS, CDR2 SASEGT. In DNA form, the CDR3 reads TGTGCCGTAGACAGGGGGTTAGCCAAAAACATTCAGTACTTC. The encoded protein is CAVDRGLAKNIQYF.

This clonotype was observed many times. The J gene is TRBJ2-1, the V gene TRBV7-9, with unresolved D. This CDR3 region has 14 residues. Germline CDR1 is SEHNR and CDR2 is FQNEAQ (reference sequence). V was cut by 5 bases and J by 4 bases, with 12 bases left in between. This CDR3 is CASSQEDPYNEQFF. The CDR3 DNA sequence: TGTGCCAGCAGCCAAGAGGATCCTTACAATGAGCAGTTCTTC.

V and J are TRBV29-1 and TRBJ2-7; D is ambiguous. The CDR3 totals 14 residues. The germline CDR1 and CDR2 sequences are SQVTM and ANQGSEA. The V end was cut by 7 bases, the J end by 0 bases, with 16 bases between. The CDR3 DNA is TGCAGCGCCCAAACCGGATCTTACTCCTACGAGCAGTACTTC. It translates to CSAQTGSYSYEQYF.

This clonotype was seen ten or more times. V and J are TRBV11-2 and TRBJ2-7; the D gene could be TRBD1 or TRBD2 (5 bases each). This CDR3 has 15 amino acids. Germline V CDR1 and CDR2: SGHAT, FQNNGV. The V and J ends lost 5 bases and 0 bases respectively, with 14 bases between them. The CDR3 coding sequence is TGTGCCAGCAGCCCCTCGTGGGGGTTCTCCTACGAGCAGTACTTC. Translation: CASSPSWGFSYEQYF.

The chain carries TRBV4-1 and TRBJ2-7; 11 positions match TRBD1. Trimming at V came to 6 bases and at J to 3 bases, leaving 4 bases not matched to a gene. The CDR3 totals 14 residues. Germline V gene data show CDR1 as MGHRA and CDR2 as YSYEKL. For the CDR3, the DNA is TGCGCCAGCAGTCGGACAGGGGGCTACTACGAGCAGTACTTC. It encodes CASSRTGGYYEQYF.